The 3 T cell receptor beta chains below come from one sample, sequenced in a study of OX40 agonist ivuxolimab in advanced cancers. Clones were sequenced by immunoSEQ multiplex PCR, and TCRdb holds only the in-frame ones, with some missing. The data show some 100,000 clones, roughly 90% seen once. The sequences come from CD4+ or CD8+ T cells sorted from blood, collected in a trial of the OX40 agonist ivuxolimab. These receptors were taken from an adult with an advanced solid tumor such as melanoma, head and neck, liver or kidney cancer.

This rearrangement joins TRBV6-4 to TRBJ2-1, with 10 bases identical to TRBD2. CDR1 and CDR2 (germline): MRHNA, SNTAGT. This CDR3 is 15 amino acids long. V shed 5 bases and J 5 bases; nucleotides not matched to a gene: 6. The CDR3 sequence is CASSPNGLADNEQFF. The CDR3 region has the DNA TGTGCCAGCAGTCCGAACGGACTAGCGGACAATGAGCAGTTCTTC.

The chain carries TRBV6-1 and TRBJ1-1; D uncertain. The CDR3 has 12 residues. Per the germline V gene, CDR1 is MNHNS and CDR2 is SASEGT. The V gene lost 6 bases and the J gene lost 2 bases, with 7 bases spanning the gap. CDR3 amino acids: CASRPQNTEAFF. The CDR3 region has the DNA TGTGCCAGCAGGCCACAAAACACTGAAGCTTTCTTT.

DNA for the CDR3: TGTGCCAGCAGCGTAGCATTCACTGGAAACACCATATATTTT. Its protein product is CASSVAFTGNTIYF. The chain couples TRBV9 to TRBJ1-3; D not certain. CDR1 and CDR2 (germline): SGDLS, YYNGEE. CDR3 length: 14 residues. V was pared by 0 bases and J by 2 bases, with 6 bases between.